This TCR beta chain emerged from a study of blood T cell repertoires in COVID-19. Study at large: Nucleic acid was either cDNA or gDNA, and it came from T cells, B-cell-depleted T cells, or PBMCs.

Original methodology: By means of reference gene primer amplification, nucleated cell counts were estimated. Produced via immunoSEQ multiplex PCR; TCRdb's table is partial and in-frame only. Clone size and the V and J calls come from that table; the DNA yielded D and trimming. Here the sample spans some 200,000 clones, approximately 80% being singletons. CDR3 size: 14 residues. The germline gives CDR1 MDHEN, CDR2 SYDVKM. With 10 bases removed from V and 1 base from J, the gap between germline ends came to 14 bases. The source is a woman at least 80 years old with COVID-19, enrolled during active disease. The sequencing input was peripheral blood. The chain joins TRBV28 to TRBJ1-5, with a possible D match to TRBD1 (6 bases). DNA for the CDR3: TGTGCCACACAGGGAAAGAGAAGCAATCAGCCCCAGCATTTT. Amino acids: CATQGKRSNQPQHF.